A single T cell receptor (beta chain) is shown here with its context. Germline V gives CDR1 MNHEY, CDR2 SVGAGI. This CDR3 has 14 residues. V gave up 3 bases and J gave up 10 bases, with 15 bases separating them. These data originate in a study of blood T cell repertoires in COVID-19. TCRdb's table, derived via immunoSEQ multiplex PCR, lists solely in-frame clones and lacks some. The data show roughly 100,000 clones, under 90% seen once. This chain connects TRBV6-5 to TRBJ1-4, with D perhaps TRBD1 (5 bases). The receptor was derived from a human donor in a cohort sampled during active or convalescent COVID-19. Source material: peripheral blood. The chain's CDR3 is CASSYGQGAAKLFF. The CDR3 bases are TGTGCCAGCAGTTATGGGCAGGGCGCAGCAAAACTGTTTTTT.